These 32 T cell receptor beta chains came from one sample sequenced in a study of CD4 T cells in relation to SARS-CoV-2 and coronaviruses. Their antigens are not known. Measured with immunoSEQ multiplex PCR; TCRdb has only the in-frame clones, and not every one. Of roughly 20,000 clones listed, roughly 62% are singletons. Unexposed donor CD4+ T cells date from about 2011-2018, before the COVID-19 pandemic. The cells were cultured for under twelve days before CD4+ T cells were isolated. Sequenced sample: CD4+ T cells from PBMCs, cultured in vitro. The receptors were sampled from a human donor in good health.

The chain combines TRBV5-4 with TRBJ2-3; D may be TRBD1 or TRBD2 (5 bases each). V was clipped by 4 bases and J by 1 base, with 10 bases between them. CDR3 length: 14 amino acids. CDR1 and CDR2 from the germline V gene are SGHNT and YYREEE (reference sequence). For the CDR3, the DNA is TGTGCCAGCAGCATGGGGACGCGCACAGATACGCAGTATTTT. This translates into CASSMGTRTDTQYF.

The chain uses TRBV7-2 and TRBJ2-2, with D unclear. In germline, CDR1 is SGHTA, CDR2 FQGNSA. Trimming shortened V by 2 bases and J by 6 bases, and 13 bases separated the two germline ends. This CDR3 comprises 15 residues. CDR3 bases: TGTGCCAGCAGCTTATGGGGTGGAGCGTCCGGGGAGCTGTTTTTT. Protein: CASSLWGGASGELFF.

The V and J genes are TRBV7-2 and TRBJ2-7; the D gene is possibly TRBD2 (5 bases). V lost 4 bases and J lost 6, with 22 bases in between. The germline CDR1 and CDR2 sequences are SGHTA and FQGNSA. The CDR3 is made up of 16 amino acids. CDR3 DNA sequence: TGTGCCAGCAGCTCGGCAGCGGCTAGGGTTGGACTCGAGCAGTACTTC. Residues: CASSSAAARVGLEQYF.

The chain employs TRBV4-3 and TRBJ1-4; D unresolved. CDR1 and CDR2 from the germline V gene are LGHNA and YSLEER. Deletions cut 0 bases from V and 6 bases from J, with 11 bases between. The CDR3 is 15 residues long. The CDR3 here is CASSQEGLGYEKLFF. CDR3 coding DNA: TGCGCCAGCAGCCAAGAAGGGCTGGGATATGAAAAACTGTTTTTT.

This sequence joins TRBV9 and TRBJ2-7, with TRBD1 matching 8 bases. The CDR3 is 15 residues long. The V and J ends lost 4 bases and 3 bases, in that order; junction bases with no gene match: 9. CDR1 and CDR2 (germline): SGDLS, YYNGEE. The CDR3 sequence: CASSTSGTGFYEQYF. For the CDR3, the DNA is TGTGCCAGCAGCACCTCCGGGACAGGATTCTACGAGCAGTACTTC. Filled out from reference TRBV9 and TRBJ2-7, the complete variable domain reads DSGVTQTPKHLITATGQRVTLRCSPRSGDLSVYWYQQSLDQGLQFLIQYYNGEERAKGNILERFSAQQFPDLHSELNLSSLELGDSALYFCASSTSGTGFYEQYFGPGTRLTVT.

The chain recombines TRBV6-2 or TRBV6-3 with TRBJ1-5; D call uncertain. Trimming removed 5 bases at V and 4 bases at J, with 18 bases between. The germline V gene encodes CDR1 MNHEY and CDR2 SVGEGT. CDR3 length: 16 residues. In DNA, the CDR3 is TGTGCCAGCAGTACCCCAGTTCCAGGTGTTAATCAGCCCCAGCATTTT. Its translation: CASSTPVPGVNQPQHF.

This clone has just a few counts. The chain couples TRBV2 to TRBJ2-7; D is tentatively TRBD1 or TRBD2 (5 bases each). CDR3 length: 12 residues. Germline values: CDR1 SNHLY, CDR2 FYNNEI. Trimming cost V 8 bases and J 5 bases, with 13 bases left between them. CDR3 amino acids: CASGWGTNEQYF. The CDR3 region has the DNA TGTGCCAGCGGATGGGGGACCAACGAGCAGTACTTC.

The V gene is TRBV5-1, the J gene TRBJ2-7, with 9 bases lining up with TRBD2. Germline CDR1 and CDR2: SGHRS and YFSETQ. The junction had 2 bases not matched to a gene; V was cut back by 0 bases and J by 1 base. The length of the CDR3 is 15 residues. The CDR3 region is CASSLAAGGSYEQYF. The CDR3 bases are TGCGCCAGCAGCTTGGCCGCGGGGGGGTCCTACGAGCAGTACTTC.

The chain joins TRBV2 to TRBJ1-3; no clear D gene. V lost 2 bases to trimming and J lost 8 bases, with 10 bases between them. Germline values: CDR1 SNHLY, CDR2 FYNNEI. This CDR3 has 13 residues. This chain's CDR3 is CASSELRLDTIYF. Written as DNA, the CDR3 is TGTGCCAGCAGTGAACTTCGGTTAGACACCATATATTTT.

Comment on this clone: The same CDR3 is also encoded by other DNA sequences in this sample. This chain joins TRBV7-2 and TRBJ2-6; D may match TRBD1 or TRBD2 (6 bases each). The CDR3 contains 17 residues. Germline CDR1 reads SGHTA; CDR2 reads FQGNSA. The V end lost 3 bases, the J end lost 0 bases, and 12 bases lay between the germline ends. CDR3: CASSLRGASSGANVLTF. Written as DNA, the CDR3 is TGTGCCAGCAGCTTGAGGGGGGCTAGCTCTGGGGCCAACGTCCTGACTTTC.

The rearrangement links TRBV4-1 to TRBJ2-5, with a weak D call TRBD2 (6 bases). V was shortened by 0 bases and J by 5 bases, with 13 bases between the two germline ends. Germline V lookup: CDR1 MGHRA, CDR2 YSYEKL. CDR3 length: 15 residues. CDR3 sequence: CASSQEGWTTETQYF. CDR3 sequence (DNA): TGCGCCAGCAGCCAAGAAGGTTGGACTACGGAGACCCAGTACTTC.

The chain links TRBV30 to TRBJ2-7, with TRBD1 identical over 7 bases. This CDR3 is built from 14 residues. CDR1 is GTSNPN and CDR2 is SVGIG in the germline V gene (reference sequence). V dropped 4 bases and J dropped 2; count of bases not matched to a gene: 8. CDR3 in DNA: TGTGCCTGGATTCCCGGGACAGCGACCTACGAGCAGTACTTC. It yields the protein CAWIPGTATYEQYF. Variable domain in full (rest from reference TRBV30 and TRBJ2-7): SQTIHQWPATLVQPVGSPLSLECTVEGTSNPNLYWYRQAAGRGLQLLFYSVGIGQISSEVPQNLSASRPQDRQFILSSKKLLLSDSGFYLCAWIPGTATYEQYFGPGTRLTVT.

DNA for the CDR3: TGTGCCAGCAGTTACCTCGGGTCGAACACCGGGGAGCTGTTTTTT. As protein: CASSYLGSNTGELFF. This chain uses TRBV11-2 with TRBJ2-2; the D is unclear. The germline V gene encodes CDR1 SGHAT and CDR2 FQNNGV. V was clipped by 6 bases and J by 0 bases, with 11 bases between them. The CDR3 covers 15 residues.

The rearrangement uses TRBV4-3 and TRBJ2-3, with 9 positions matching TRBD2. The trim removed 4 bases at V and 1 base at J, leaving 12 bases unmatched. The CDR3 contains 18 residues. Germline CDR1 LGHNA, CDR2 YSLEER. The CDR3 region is CASSPVPSSGVGTDTQYF. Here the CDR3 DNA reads TGCGCCAGCAGCCCGGTACCCTCTAGCGGGGTAGGCACAGATACGCAGTATTTT.

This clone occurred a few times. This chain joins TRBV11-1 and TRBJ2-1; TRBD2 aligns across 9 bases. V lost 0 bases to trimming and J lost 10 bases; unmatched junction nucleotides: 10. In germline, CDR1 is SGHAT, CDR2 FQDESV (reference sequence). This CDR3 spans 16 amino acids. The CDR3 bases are TGTGCCAGCAGCTTAGCTGCGGCGGGAGGGCAAAGGGAGCAGTTCTTC. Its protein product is CASSLAAAGGQREQFF.

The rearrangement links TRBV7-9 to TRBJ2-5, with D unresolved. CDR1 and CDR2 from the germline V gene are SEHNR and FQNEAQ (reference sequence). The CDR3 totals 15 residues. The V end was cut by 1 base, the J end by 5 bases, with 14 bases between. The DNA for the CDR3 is TGTGCCAGCAGCTTAGAAGCCAGCTACCGGGAGACCCAGTACTTC. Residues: CASSLEASYRETQYF.

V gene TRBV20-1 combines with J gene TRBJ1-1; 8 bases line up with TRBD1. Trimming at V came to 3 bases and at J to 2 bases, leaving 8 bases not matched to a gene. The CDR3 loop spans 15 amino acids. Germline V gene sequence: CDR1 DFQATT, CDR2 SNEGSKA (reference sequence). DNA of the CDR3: TGCAGTGCTAGTTCGACAGGGGTGGGCAACACTGAAGCTTTCTTT. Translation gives CSASSTGVGNTEAFF.

The DNA for the CDR3 is TGTGCCAGCAGCTTCAGCTGGACAGCGCCTAACTATGGCTACACCTTC. Translation: CASSFSWTAPNYGYTF. The chain recombines TRBV7-2 with TRBJ1-2; a weak D match, TRBD1 (6 bases). The CDR3 sequence is 16 residues long. V lost 3 bases, J lost 0 bases, and 14 bases lay in between. Germline V CDR1 and CDR2: SGHTA, FQGNSA.

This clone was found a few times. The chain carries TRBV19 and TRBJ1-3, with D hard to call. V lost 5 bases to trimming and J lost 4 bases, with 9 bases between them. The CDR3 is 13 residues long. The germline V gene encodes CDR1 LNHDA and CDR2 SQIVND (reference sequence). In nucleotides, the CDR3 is TGTGCCAGTAGTCGGACGGTCGGAAACACCATATATTTT. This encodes CASSRTVGNTIYF.

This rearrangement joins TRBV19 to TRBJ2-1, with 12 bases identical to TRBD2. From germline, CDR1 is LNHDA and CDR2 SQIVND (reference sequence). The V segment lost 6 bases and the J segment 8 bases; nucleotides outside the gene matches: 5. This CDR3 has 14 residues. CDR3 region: CASRGLAGSDEQFF. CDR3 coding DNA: TGTGCCAGTAGAGGACTAGCGGGGTCCGATGAGCAGTTCTTC.

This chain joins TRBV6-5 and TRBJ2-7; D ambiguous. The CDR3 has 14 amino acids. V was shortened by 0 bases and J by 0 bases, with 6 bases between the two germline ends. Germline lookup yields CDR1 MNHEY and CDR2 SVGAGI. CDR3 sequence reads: CASSYSGSSYEQYF. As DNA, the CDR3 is TGTGCCAGCAGTTACTCGGGTAGCTCCTACGAGCAGTACTTC.

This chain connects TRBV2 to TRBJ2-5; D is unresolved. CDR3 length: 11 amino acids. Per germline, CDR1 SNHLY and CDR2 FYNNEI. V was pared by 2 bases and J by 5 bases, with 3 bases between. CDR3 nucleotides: TGTGCCAGCAGTGAACGGGAGACCCAGTACTTC. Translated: CASSERETQYF.

CDR3 in amino acids: CASSPSRLAGAGGELFF. The DNA for the CDR3 is TGTGCCAGCAGCCCCTCTAGACTAGCGGGGGCAGGGGGGGAGCTGTTTTTT. V usage is TRBV7-8 and J usage is TRBJ2-2; 12 nucleotides match TRBD2. V dropped 5 bases and J dropped 8; count of bases not matched to a gene: 12. This CDR3 has 17 amino acids. In germline, CDR1 is SGHVS, CDR2 FQNEAQ.

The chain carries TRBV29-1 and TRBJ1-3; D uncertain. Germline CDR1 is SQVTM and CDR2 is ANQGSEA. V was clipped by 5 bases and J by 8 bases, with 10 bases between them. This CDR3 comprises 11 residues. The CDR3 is CSVKSRDTIYF. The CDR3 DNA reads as TGCAGCGTTAAGTCGAGGGACACCATATATTTT. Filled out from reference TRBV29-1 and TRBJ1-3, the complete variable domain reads SAVISQKPSRDICQRGTSLTIQCQVDSQVTMMFWYRQQPGQSLTLIATANQGSEATYESGFVIDKFPISRPNLTFSTLTVSNMSPEDSSIYLCSVKSRDTIYFGEGSWLTVV.

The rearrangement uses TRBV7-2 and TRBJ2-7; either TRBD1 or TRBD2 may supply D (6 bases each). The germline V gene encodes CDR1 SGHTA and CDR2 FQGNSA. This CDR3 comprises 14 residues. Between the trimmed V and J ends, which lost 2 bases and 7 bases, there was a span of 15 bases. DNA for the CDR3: TGTGCCAGCAGCTTATCATGGCAGGGGAGGGAGCAGTACTTC. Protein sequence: CASSLSWQGREQYF.

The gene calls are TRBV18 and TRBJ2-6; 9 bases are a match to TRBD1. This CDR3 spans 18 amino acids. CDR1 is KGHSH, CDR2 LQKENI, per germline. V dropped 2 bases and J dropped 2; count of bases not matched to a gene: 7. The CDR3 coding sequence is TGTGCCAGCTCACCAGGCCCGGGACAGGGTGCTGGGGCCAACGTCCTGACTTTC. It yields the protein CASSPGPGQGAGANVLTF.

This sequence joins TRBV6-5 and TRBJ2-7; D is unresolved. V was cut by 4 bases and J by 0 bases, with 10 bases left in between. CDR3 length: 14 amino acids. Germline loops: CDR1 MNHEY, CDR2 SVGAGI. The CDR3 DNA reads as TGTGCCAGCAGTTCGGACGGCAGCTCCTACGAGCAGTACTTC. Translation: CASSSDGSSYEQYF.

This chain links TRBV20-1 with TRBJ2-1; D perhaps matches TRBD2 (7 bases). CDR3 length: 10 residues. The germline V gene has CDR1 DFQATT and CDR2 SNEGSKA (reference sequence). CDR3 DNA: TGCAGCACCGGGGGGCTAACGCAGTTCTTC. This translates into CSTGGLTQFF.

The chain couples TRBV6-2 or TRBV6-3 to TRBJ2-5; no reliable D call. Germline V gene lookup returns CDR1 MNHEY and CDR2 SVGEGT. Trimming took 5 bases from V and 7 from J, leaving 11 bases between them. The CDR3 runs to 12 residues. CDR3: CASSASPGTQYF. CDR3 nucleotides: TGTGCCAGCAGTGCGTCCCCAGGGACCCAGTACTTC.

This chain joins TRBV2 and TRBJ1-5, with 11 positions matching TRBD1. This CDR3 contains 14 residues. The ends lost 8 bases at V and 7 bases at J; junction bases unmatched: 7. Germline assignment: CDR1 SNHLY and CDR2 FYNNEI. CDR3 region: CASQGTGGDQPQHF. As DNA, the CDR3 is TGTGCCAGCCAGGGGACAGGGGGGGACCAGCCCCAGCATTTT. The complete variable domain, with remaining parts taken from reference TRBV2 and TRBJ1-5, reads EPEVTQTPSHQVTQMGQEVILRCVPISNHLYFYWYRQILGQKVEFLVSFYNNEISEKSEIFDDQFSVERPDGSNFTLKIRSTKLEDSAMYFCASQGTGGDQPQHFGDGTRLSIL.

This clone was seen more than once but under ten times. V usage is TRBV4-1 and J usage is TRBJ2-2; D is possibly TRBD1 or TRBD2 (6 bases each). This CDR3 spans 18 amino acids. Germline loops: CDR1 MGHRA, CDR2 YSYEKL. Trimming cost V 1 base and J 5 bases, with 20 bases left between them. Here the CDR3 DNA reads TGCGCCAGCAGCCAAGGAATGTTGGGGGGCCCAAGGACCGGGGAGCTGTTTTTT. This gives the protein CASSQGMLGGPRTGELFF.

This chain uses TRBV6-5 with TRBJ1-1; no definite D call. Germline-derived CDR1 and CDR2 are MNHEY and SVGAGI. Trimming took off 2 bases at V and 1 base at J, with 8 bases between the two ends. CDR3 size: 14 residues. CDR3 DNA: TGTGCCAGCAGTTACGGGCCATCGAACACTGAAGCTTTCTTT. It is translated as CASSYGPSNTEAFF.